A single sample gave rise to the 28 T cell receptor beta chains below, sequenced in a study of T cell changes during pregnancy in multiple sclerosis. This table comes from immunoSEQ multiplex PCR, and its TCRdb copy is limited to in-frame clones, with some not included. The sample has about 44,000 clones, around 90% seen once; the top ten hold under 0.85%. Sequencing used CD4+ T cells from peripheral blood mononuclear cells, obtained before pregnancy. All receptors derive from a female donor with multiple sclerosis, enrolled in a pregnancy study.

The V gene is TRBV5-1, the J gene TRBJ1-1, with D unclear. Germline loops: CDR1 SGHRS, CDR2 YFSETQ. The CDR3 is 15 residues long. V was pared by 0 bases and J by 1 base, with 10 bases between. In nucleotides, the CDR3 is TGCGCCAGCAGCTTGGCGGGGAACCCGAACACTGAAGCTTTCTTT. Protein sequence: CASSLAGNPNTEAFF.

V is TRBV2 and J is TRBJ2-3, with 10 bases identical to TRBD1. The V gene's germline CDR1 is SNHLY and CDR2 FYNNEI. This CDR3 is 15 amino acids long. Germline trimming cut 8 bases from V and 3 bases from J; bases unmatched to any gene: 8. CDR3 in DNA: TGTGCCAGCCAAACTCCGGGACAGGGGACAGATACGCAGTATTTT. It yields the protein CASQTPGQGTDTQYF.

The chain employs TRBV9 and TRBJ2-6, with D possibly TRBD1 on 5 matching bases. Germline V gives CDR1 SGDLS, CDR2 YYNGEE. Trimming removed 0 bases at V and 0 bases at J, with 10 bases between. CDR3 length: 17 amino acids. The CDR3 DNA sequence: TGTGCCAGCAGCGTAGGACAGACCCCCTCTGGGGCCAACGTCCTGACTTTC. Protein sequence: CASSVGQTPSGANVLTF.

V and J are TRBV5-8 and TRBJ1-5; 7 positions agree with TRBD1. V lost 3 bases and J lost 1; bases outside the gene matches: 4. The germline gives CDR1 SGHTS, CDR2 YDEGEE. This CDR3 region has 15 residues. This CDR3 reads CASSSTGTSNQPQHF. DNA for the CDR3: TGTGCCAGCAGCTCGACAGGGACCAGCAATCAGCCCCAGCATTTT.

The chain joins TRBV5-1 to TRBJ1-1; D is unresolved. Germline values: CDR1 SGHRS, CDR2 YFSETQ. This CDR3 spans 14 amino acids. V gave up 4 bases and J gave up 1 base, with 11 bases separating them. The CDR3 spells CASSPGPTNTEAFF. For the CDR3, the DNA is TGCGCCAGCAGCCCTGGCCCCACGAACACTGAAGCTTTCTTT.

In DNA, the CDR3 is TGTGCCAGCTCCTCAACGACAGGGCCCTACGAGCAGTACTTC. This gives the protein CASSSTTGPYEQYF. This sequence joins TRBV18 and TRBJ2-7; 7 bases map to TRBD1. Germline-derived CDR1 and CDR2 are KGHSH and LQKENI. This CDR3 contains 14 residues. V was pared by 6 bases and J by 2 bases, with 7 bases of the junction left unmatched.

The CDR3 is CASSQPSVREGSVDTQYF. As DNA, the CDR3 is TGTGCCAGCAGCCAACCCTCAGTGCGGGAAGGCTCGGTAGATACGCAGTATTTT. The rearrangement uses TRBV4-2 and TRBJ2-3; a possible D gene is TRBD2 (6 bases). V dropped 2 bases and J dropped 5 bases, with 23 bases sitting between them. Germline V gene sequence: CDR1 LGHNA, CDR2 YNFKEQ. The CDR3 has 18 amino acids.

The chain has TRBV18 and TRBJ2-1; perhaps TRBD2 as D (5 bases). Germline CDR1 reads KGHSH; CDR2 reads LQKENI. The CDR3 extends over 15 amino acids. Trimming left V 2 bases short and J 4 bases short, with 12 bases between. Here the CDR3 DNA reads TGTGCCAGCTCACCAGTCGTCGGGGTATACAATGAGCAGTTCTTC. This gives the protein CASSPVVGVYNEQFF. Full variable domain (missing parts from reference TRBV18 and TRBJ2-1): NAGVMQNPRHLVRRRGQEARLRCSPMKGHSHVYWYRQLPEEGLKFMVYLQKENIIDESGMPKERFSAEFPKEGPSILRIQQVVRGDSAAYFCASSPVVGVYNEQFFGPGTRLTVL.

The rearrangement links TRBV18 to TRBJ1-4; TRBD1 matches at 10 bases. The germline V gene encodes CDR1 KGHSH and CDR2 LQKENI. The CDR3 has 17 amino acids. V gave up 3 bases and J gave up 3 bases; unmatched junction bases: 7. DNA for the CDR3: TGTGCCAGCTCACCGTCCCGGGACAGGGGTGCTAATGAAAAACTGTTTTTT. Its protein is CASSPSRDRGANEKLFF.

The chain employs TRBV5-4 and TRBJ2-7, with TRBD2 as a possible D gene (6 bases). Trimming cost V 0 bases and J 7 bases, with 20 bases left between them. The germline V gene encodes CDR1 SGHNT and CDR2 YYREEE (reference sequence). The CDR3 covers 16 residues. The CDR3 region has the DNA TGTGCCAGCAGCTTGGCGTTACGGGGGAGGTGGGGGGAGCAGTACTTC. It codes for CASSLALRGRWGEQYF.

The chain recombines TRBV7-9 with TRBJ2-3; 7 bases line up with TRBD2. The V gene end was trimmed by 3 bases and the J gene end by 8 bases; junction bases not matched to a gene: 11. Germline loops: CDR1 SEHNR, CDR2 FQNEAQ (reference sequence). The CDR3 runs to 15 residues. The CDR3 DNA sequence: TGTGCCAGCAGCTTGGTTAGCGGGCGGGATAGTACGCAGTATTTT. Translated, it gives CASSLVSGRDSTQYF.

The V gene is TRBV28, the J gene TRBJ1-2; D not certain. Germline V CDR1 and CDR2: MDHEN, SYDVKM. V was pared by 5 bases and J by 2 bases, with 12 bases between. The CDR3 length is 14 residues. The CDR3 loop is CASSPVTNNYGYTF. In DNA, the CDR3 is TGTGCCAGCAGTCCCGTGACAAACAACTATGGCTACACCTTC.

This clone has a handful of counts. The chain employs TRBV7-9 and TRBJ1-2, with 10 positions matching TRBD1. CDR1 is SEHNR and CDR2 is FQNEAQ in the germline V gene (reference sequence). The V segment lost 5 bases and the J segment 6 bases; nucleotides outside the gene matches: 6. This CDR3 has 14 amino acids. CDR3 DNA sequence: TGTGCCAGCAGCAACCGGGACAGGGGTGATGGCTACACCTTC. Residues: CASSNRDRGDGYTF.

The chain uses TRBV9 and TRBJ2-2; no firm D call. CDR1 is SGDLS and CDR2 is YYNGEE in the germline V gene. The V gene lost 0 bases and the J gene lost 6 bases, with 9 bases spanning the gap. The CDR3 consists of 14 residues. CDR3 amino acids: CASSVEALPGELFF. CDR3 coding DNA: TGTGCCAGCAGCGTAGAAGCTTTGCCCGGGGAGCTGTTTTTT.

This chain links TRBV5-4 with TRBJ1-3; D unresolved. Germline V CDR1 and CDR2: SGHNT, YYREEE (reference sequence). V was pared by 5 bases and J by 0 bases, with 12 bases between. The CDR3 covers 15 residues. The CDR3 DNA follows: TGTGCCAGCAGTTTGATGACAAGCTCTGGAAACACCATATATTTT. Amino acids: CASSLMTSSGNTIYF.

This rearrangement joins TRBV4-1 to TRBJ2-7; 11 bases match TRBD1. Germline-derived CDR1 and CDR2 are MGHRA and YSYEKL. The CDR3 is 15 residues long. V lost 5 bases and J lost 2; bases outside the gene matches: 5. The CDR3 DNA sequence: TGCGCCAGCAGCTCACCGGGACAGGGGGCCTACGAGCAGTACTTC. Its protein is CASSSPGQGAYEQYF.

The chain combines TRBV5-6 with TRBJ2-5; 7 positions agree with TRBD2. Per the germline V gene, CDR1 is SGHDT and CDR2 is YYEEEE. With V trimmed by 4 bases and J by 4 bases, 10 bases remained unmatched. This CDR3 has 15 amino acids. The DNA of the CDR3 is TGTGCCAGCAGCGCCACCGGGAGGCGCGGAGAGACCCAGTACTTC. It encodes CASSATGRRGETQYF.

The chain uses TRBV7-2 and TRBJ2-3, with no clear D. Trimming took off 5 bases at V and 2 bases at J, with 11 bases between the two ends. This CDR3 has 14 amino acids. Germline CDR1 and CDR2: SGHTA and FQGNSA. The CDR3: CASSPGLSTDTQYF. In nucleotides, the CDR3 is TGTGCCAGCAGCCCCGGGTTGTCCACAGATACGCAGTATTTT.

This rearrangement joins TRBV4-1 to TRBJ1-1; D ambiguous. There are 18 residues in the CDR3. Germline V gene lookup returns CDR1 MGHRA and CDR2 YSYEKL. V was pared by 0 bases and J by 5 bases, with 22 bases between. For the CDR3, the DNA is TGCGCCAGCAGCCAAGATCGCACTAATTCCCCGAGAAAAACTGAAGCTTTCTTT. It codes for CASSQDRTNSPRKTEAFF.

The sample holds a few counts of this clone. This sequence joins TRBV2 and TRBJ1-1, with 8 bases aligning to TRBD1. The V gene end was trimmed by 6 bases and the J gene end by 9 bases; junction bases not matched to a gene: 6. The CDR3 is 12 amino acids. Germline lookup yields CDR1 SNHLY and CDR2 FYNNEI. The CDR3 DNA sequence: TGTGCCAGCAGCCTGGACAGGGTGAAAGCTTTCTTT. This translates into CASSLDRVKAFF.

The chain has TRBV28 and TRBJ1-1; D remains unclear. CDR1 MDHEN and CDR2 SYDVKM come from the germline V gene. The V end lost 5 bases, the J end lost 1 base, and 11 bases lay between the germline ends. This CDR3 is built from 14 residues. CDR3 protein: CASSLPGSNTEAFF. The CDR3 DNA sequence: TGTGCCAGCAGTCTCCCCGGGTCGAACACTGAAGCTTTCTTT.

The rearrangement uses TRBV9 and TRBJ1-5; D uncertain. Looked up from germline, CDR1 is SGDLS and CDR2 is YYNGEE. V lost 5 bases, J lost 7 bases, and 16 bases lay in between. The CDR3 sequence is 14 residues long. The CDR3 DNA reads as TGTGCCAGCAGTTCGTTTGGGGAGAGGCAGCCCCAGCATTTT. Protein: CASSSFGERQPQHF.

The chain is built from TRBV5-1 and TRBJ2-1; 13 bases align to TRBD2. Germline V gene sequence: CDR1 SGHRS, CDR2 YFSETQ. CDR3 length: 16 residues. J gave up 9 bases and V 1 base, and 7 bases lay outside the gene matches. CDR3 amino acids: CASSLTGTSGVSEQFF. The CDR3 DNA reads TGCGCCAGCAGCTTGACCGGGACTAGCGGGGTTAGTGAGCAGTTCTTC.

The chain has TRBV7-2 and TRBJ1-1, with D perhaps matching TRBD1 (5 bases). The length of the CDR3 is 12 residues. The germline V gene encodes CDR1 SGHTA and CDR2 FQGNSA. DNA of the CDR3: TGTGCTCAACGGGGGTCGAACACTGAAGCTTTCTTT. Translated, it gives CAQRGSNTEAFF. The complete variable domain, with remaining parts taken from reference TRBV7-2 and TRBJ1-1, reads GAGVSQSPSNKVTEKGKDVELRCDPISGHTALYWYRQSLGQGLEFLIYFQGNSAPDKSGLPSDRFSAERTGGSVSTLTIQRTQQEDSAVYLCAQRGSNTEAFFGQGTRLTVV.

The V and J genes are TRBV4-3 and TRBJ2-7; TRBD2 matches 7 bases. The V segment lost 4 bases and the J segment 3 bases; nucleotides outside the gene matches: 9. Germline assignment: CDR1 LGHNA and CDR2 YSLEER. This CDR3 has 15 residues. CDR3 residues: CASSPGGSLYYEQYF. CDR3 DNA sequence: TGCGCCAGCAGCCCCGGGGGGTCCCTCTACTACGAGCAGTACTTC.

The chain combines TRBV10-3 with TRBJ2-1, with D possibly matching TRBD2 (7 bases). The V gene's germline CDR1 is ENHRY and CDR2 SYGVKD. The length of the CDR3 is 17 residues. V lost 4 bases and J lost 4, with 20 bases in between. CDR3 nucleotides: TGTGCCATCAGTGCCGGGGGGCTAGCGGATCTTTACAATGAGCAGTTCTTC. Translation: CAISAGGLADLYNEQFF.

In this sample, this clone turned up once. Distinct nucleotide sequences in the sample also encode this CDR3. The J gene is TRBJ2-5, the V gene TRBV7-7, with a weak D call TRBD2 (5 bases). V was trimmed by 1 base and J by 4 bases, leaving 7 bases between them. The CDR3 has 13 amino acids. Germline assignment: CDR1 SSHAT and CDR2 FNYEAQ (reference sequence). The CDR3 protein is CASSLGRGETQYF. The CDR3 bases are TGTGCCAGCAGCTTAGGTCGGGGAGAGACCCAGTACTTC.

The genes are TRBV29-1 and TRBJ1-1; the D gene is possibly TRBD1 (5 bases). CDR3 length: 16 amino acids. V shed 0 bases and J shed 3 bases, with 17 bases lying between them. Germline V gene lookup returns CDR1 SQVTM and CDR2 ANQGSEA. The CDR3 bases are TGCAGCGTTGAAGATCTACAGGTACCCGTCGACACTGAAGCTTTCTTT. It specifies CSVEDLQVPVDTEAFF.